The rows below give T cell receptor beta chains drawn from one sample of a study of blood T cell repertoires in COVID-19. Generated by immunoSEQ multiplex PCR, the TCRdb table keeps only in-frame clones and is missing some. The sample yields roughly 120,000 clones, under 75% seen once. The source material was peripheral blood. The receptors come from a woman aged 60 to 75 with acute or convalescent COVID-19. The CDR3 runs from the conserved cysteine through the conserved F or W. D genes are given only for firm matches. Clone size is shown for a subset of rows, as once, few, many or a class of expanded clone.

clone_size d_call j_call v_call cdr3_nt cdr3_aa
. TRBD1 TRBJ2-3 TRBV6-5 TGTGCCAGCAGTTACTCGGGACAGGGATGGGATACGCAGTATTTT CASSYSGQGWDTQYF
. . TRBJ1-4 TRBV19 TGTGCCAGTAGATCCCAGGGATACGGTGGTGAAAAACTGTTTTTT CASRSQGYGGEKLFF
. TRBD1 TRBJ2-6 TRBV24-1 TGTGCCGCCGGGACAGGGGGGTCTGGGGCCAACGTCCTGACTTTC CAAGTGGSGANVLTF
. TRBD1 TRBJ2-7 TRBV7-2 TGTGCCAGCAGCAAATCGGGACAGGGGTCCTACGAGCAGTACTTC CASSKSGQGSYEQYF
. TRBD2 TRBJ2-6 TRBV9 TGTGCCAGCAGCGGGACCGGGACTAGCGGGGGGTTTAGCTCTGGGGCCAACGTCCTGACTTTC CASSGTGTSGGFSSGANVLTF
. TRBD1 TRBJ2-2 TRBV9 TGTGCCAGCAGCGCAGGGGGTTTTAGCACCGGGGAGCTGTTTTTT CASSAGGFSTGELFF
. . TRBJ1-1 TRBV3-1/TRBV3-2 TGTGCCAGCAGCATAATGAACACTGAAGCTTTCTTT CASSIMNTEAFF
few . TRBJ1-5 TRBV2 TGTGCCAGCAGTGAAGACAGATCGTATCAGCCCCAGCATTTT CASSEDRSYQPQHF
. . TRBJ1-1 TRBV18 TGTGCCAGCTCACAAGACACGGCGGGTGAAGCTTTCTTT CASSQDTAGEAFF
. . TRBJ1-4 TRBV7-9 TGTGCCAGCAGCTTAGTTCAGGGCGGCGGTAATGAAAAACTGTTTTTT CASSLVQGGGNEKLFF
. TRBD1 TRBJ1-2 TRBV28 TGTGCCAGCAGTCCTCATCAGGGGGCTGGCTATGGCTACACCTTC CASSPHQGAGYGYTF
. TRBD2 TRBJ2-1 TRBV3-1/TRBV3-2 TGTGCCAGCAGCCAAGATCGGGGGGGATACAATGAGCAGTTCTTC CASSQDRGGYNEQFF
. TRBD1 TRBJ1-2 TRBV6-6 TGTGCCAGCAGTTACCTGGAGGGGGCAGGCCATGGCTACACCTTC CASSYLEGAGHGYTF
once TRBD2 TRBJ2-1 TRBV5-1 TGCGCCAGCAGCTTGACTAGCGGCTCCTACAATGAGCAGTTCTTC CASSLTSGSYNEQFF
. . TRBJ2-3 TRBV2 TGTGCCAGCAGTGAACAGGGGAGCGGTACGCAGTATTTT CASSEQGSGTQYF
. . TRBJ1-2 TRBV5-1 TGCGCCAGCAGCTTGGGGCCGGGTGGCGTAAACTATGGCTACACCTTC CASSLGPGGVNYGYTF
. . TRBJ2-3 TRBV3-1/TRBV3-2 TGTGCCAGCAGCCAAGATGAGGTCAGGGCAGATACGCAGTATTTT CASSQDEVRADTQYF
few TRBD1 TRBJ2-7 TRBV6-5 TGTGCCAGCTTTTTAGGGGGACAGGGGGCGTACGAGCAGTACTTC CASFLGGQGAYEQYF
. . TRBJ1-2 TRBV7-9 TGTGCCAGCAGCTTAGTTTCGGCGGGGACCTATGGCTACACCTTC CASSLVSAGTYGYTF
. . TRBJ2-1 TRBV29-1 TGCAGCGTTGATCAGGGAAATGAGCAGTTCTTC CSVDQGNEQFF
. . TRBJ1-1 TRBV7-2 TGTGCCAGCAGCTTACCAGGGCGCGCTGAAGCTTTCTTT CASSLPGRAEAFF
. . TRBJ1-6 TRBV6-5 TGTGCCAGTTCGACCATGACAGTTCGATCACCCCTCCACTTT CASSTMTVRSPLHF
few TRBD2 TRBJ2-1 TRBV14 TGTGCCAGCAGCCAAGATCGACTAGCGGGGTACAATGAGCAGTTCTTC CASSQDRLAGYNEQFF
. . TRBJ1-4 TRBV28 TGTGCCAGCAGTGAACAGGTGGGGTCTAATGAAAAACTGTTTTTT CASSEQVGSNEKLFF
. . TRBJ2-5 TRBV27 TGTGCCAGCAGAACGAAGACTCCTTTCAGCCAAGAGACCCAGTACTTC CASRTKTPFSQETQYF
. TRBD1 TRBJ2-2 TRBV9 TGTGCCAGCAGCCCCTCATGGACAGGTACCGGGGAGCTGTTTTTT CASSPSWTGTGELFF
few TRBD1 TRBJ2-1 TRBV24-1 TGTGCCACCAGCCGGGACAGAAGAAACAATGAGCAGTTCTTC CATSRDRRNNEQFF
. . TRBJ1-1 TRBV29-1 TGCAGCGGGGGCGGACAGAACACTGAAGCTTTCTTT CSGGGQNTEAFF
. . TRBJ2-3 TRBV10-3 TGTGCCATCAGTGCGTCTCGGGGCGGCGAACGGGAGACGCAGTATTTT CAISASRGGERETQYF
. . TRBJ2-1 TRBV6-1 TGTGCCAGCAGTGAATACGAGACAGTAGAATACAATGAGCAGTTCTTC CASSEYETVEYNEQFF
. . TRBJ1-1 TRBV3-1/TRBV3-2 TGTGCCAGCAGCCTAGTAGCGGGGAACACTGAAGCTTTCTTT CASSLVAGNTEAFF
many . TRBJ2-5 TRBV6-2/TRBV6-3 TGTGCCAGCAGTTACGGGGCAAAAGAGACCCAGTACTTC CASSYGAKETQYF
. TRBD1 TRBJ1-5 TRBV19 TGTGCCAGTAGTCTCGGGACAGGGGGCAATCAGCCCCAGCATTTT CASSLGTGGNQPQHF
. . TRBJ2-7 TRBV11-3 TGTGCCAGCAGCTTTTCAGGGGCCTCGAACGAGCAGTACTTC CASSFSGASNEQYF
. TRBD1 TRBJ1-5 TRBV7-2 TGTGCCAGCAGCCCGGACAGGGGGAGCAATCAGCCCCAGCATTTT CASSPDRGSNQPQHF
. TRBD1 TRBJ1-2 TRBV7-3 TGTGCCAGCAGCTTAAGGGGCGGGACAGAAGGAGGCTACACCTTC CASSLRGGTEGGYTF
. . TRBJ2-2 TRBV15 TGTGCCACCAGCAGAGACAGGGTAAAGACCGGGGAGCTGTTTTTT CATSRDRVKTGELFF
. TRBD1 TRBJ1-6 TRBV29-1 TGCAGCGTTGCAGGACAGGGAAATTCACCCCTCCACTTT CSVAGQGNSPLHF
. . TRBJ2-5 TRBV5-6 TGTGCCAGCAGCTTGGGAGTGCGGACCCAGTACTTC CASSLGVRTQYF
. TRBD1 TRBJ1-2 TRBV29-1 TGCAGCGTTGAAGATCGGAAGGGGGCCAATGGCTACACCTTC CSVEDRKGANGYTF
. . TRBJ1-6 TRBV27 TGTGCCAGCAGTTTATACAGGGCGGATTCACCCCTCCACTTT CASSLYRADSPLHF
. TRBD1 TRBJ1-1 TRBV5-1 TGCGCCAGCAGCTTCGGGGGACAGAAAGACACTGAAGCTTTCTTT CASSFGGQKDTEAFF
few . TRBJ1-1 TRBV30 TGTGCCTGGAGTGTCCCGGGTAGGAAAGCTTTCTTT CAWSVPGRKAFF
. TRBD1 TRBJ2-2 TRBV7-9 TGTGCCAGCAGCTGGAACAGGGGGCAAGCCGGGGAGCTGTTTTTT CASSWNRGQAGELFF
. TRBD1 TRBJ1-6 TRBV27 TGTGCCAGCAGCTCACAGGTACCGGGACAGATCAATTCACCCCTCCACTTT CASSSQVPGQINSPLHF
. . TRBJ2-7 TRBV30 TGTGCCTTGAGCCGTCGGGACGAGCAGTACTTC CALSRRDEQYF